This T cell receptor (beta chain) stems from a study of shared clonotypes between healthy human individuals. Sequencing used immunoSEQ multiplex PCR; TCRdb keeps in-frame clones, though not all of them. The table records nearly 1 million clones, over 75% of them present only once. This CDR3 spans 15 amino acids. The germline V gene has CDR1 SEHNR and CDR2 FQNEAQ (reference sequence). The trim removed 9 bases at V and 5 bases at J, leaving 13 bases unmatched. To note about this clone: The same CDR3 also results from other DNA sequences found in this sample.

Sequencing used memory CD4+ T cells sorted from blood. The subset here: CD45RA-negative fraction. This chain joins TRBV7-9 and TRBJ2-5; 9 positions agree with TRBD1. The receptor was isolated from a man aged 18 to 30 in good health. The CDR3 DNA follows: TGTGCCAGTAGCCCATGGGACAGGGATCAGGAGACCCAGTACTTC. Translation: CASSPWDRDQETQYF.